The 5 T cell receptor beta chains in this list originate from one sample, sequenced in a study of T cells in Graves' hyperthyroidism and ophthalmopathy. TCR beta CDR3 region amplification was performed from RNA transcripts. A set of HTBI primers served as the primers for a first-round RT-PCR of the TCR CDR3. TCRdb ran MiXCR on the multiplex PCR reads and lists one entry per CDR3 protein. The table lists 600,000 or so distinct CDR3 sequences, 40% to 55% of them singletons. The sequencing input was peripheral blood or thyroid tissue (not recorded which). These receptors originate from a young woman with Graves' hyperthyroidism.

This chain joins TRBV20-1 and TRBJ2-7; no definite D call. The length of the CDR3 is 13 residues. The V end lost 6 bases, the J end lost 9 bases, and 21 bases lay between the germline ends. Germline V gene sequence: CDR1 DFQATT, CDR2 SNEGSKA (reference sequence). The CDR3 is CSALNPRLNGQYF. Here the CDR3 DNA reads TGCAGTGCCTTAAATCCTAGGCTTAACGGGCAGTACTTC.

This clonotype was seen repeatedly, ten times or more. The rearrangement links TRBV7-3 to TRBJ2-2; D is ambiguous. The CDR3 is 13 amino acids. With 2 bases removed from V and 8 bases from J, the gap between germline ends came to 9 bases. The V gene's germline CDR1 is SGHTA and CDR2 FQGTGA. CDR3 nucleotides: TGTGCCAGCAGCTTACAGAACGCTGGGGAGCTGTTTTTT. It yields the protein CASSLQNAGELFF.

The chain couples TRBV10-3 to TRBJ1-5; 11 nucleotides agree with TRBD1. Trimming at V came to 4 bases and at J to 8 bases, leaving 1 base not matched to a gene. The CDR3 is 13 amino acids. Looked up from germline, CDR1 is ENHRY and CDR2 is SYGVKD. DNA for the CDR3: TGTGCCATCAGTGGGGGACAGGGGGAGCCCCAGCATTTT. It translates to CAISGGQGEPQHF.

This clonotype was recorded at least ten times. The chain joins TRBV7-3 to TRBJ1-1, with D maybe TRBD1 (6 bases). The ends were cut back, 5 bases at V and 1 base at J, with 11 bases in the middle. The V gene's germline CDR1 is SGHTA and CDR2 FQGTGA. The CDR3 runs 14 residues. CDR3 DNA sequence: TGTGCCAGCAGCCGCGGACAGCAGAACACTGAAGCTTTCTTT. Its translation: CASSRGQQNTEAFF.

This clonotype was detected only once. The chain has TRBV29-1 and TRBJ1-1; perhaps TRBD1 as D (6 bases). The CDR3 consists of 13 residues. Germline V CDR1 and CDR2: SQVTM, ANQGSEA. V shed 5 bases and J shed 2 bases, with 12 bases lying between them. The CDR3 protein is CSVSGQTNTEAFF. In nucleotides, the CDR3 is TGCAGCGTTAGTGGACAGACTAACACTGAAGCTTTCTTT.